This T cell receptor beta chain was obtained from a study of T cell clonotyping in hematopoietic cell transplantation. Using immunoSEQ multiplex PCR, the repertoire was profiled, and TCRdb retains in-frame clones only, with some absent. The sample lists about 69,000 clones, 94% occurring once. The CDR3 is made up of 10 amino acids. CDR1 and CDR2 (germline): SNHLY, FYNNEI. With 2 bases removed from V and 7 bases from J, the gap between germline ends came to 2 bases. The receptor was derived from a man aged 50 to 59 in good health. Some clones in this sample may be carry-over from other donors' samples. The sample taken for sequencing was peripheral blood mononuclear cells. This chain connects TRBV2 to TRBJ1-1, with unresolved D. CDR3 nucleotide sequence: TGTGCCAGCAGTGAATTTGAAGCTTTCTTT. Translating it yields CASSEFEAFF. Drawing the rest from reference TRBV2 and TRBJ1-1, the complete variable domain is EPEVTQTPSHQVTQMGQEVILRCVPISNHLYFYWYRQILGQKVEFLVSFYNNEISEKSEIFDDQFSVERPDGSNFTLKIRSTKLEDSAMYFCASSEFEAFFGQGTRLTVV.